The source of this T cell receptor beta chain is a study of response to subunit inactivated influenza vaccine. A note on this clonotype: Its specificity is not known.

The ends lost 0 bases at V and 7 bases at J; junction bases unmatched: 3. This CDR3 contains 14 residues. Germline lookup yields CDR1 LGHNA and CDR2 YSLEER. TCRdb called the RT-PCR reads again in MiXCR, with one record for every CDR3 protein. The top ten hold less than 15% of the sample, which has more than 400,000 distinct CDR3 sequences, 9.5% to 12% seen once. Whole-study results and caveats: Every seasonal influenza vaccination brings in few new T cells, the authors suggested.

Sequenced here: PBMCs from blood, sampled about 40 days after vaccination. The sequence came from a man in his fifties who received an inactivated influenza vaccine. The chain recombines TRBV4-3 with TRBJ2-1, with 7 bases that match TRBD2. Written as DNA, the CDR3 is TGCGCCAGCAGCCAAGATCGGGGAGGGAATGAGCAGTTCTTC. Encoded protein: CASSQDRGGNEQFF.